This TCR beta chain was recovered during a study of blood T cell repertoires in COVID-19. Study summary: Acute-phase and convalescent COVID-19 samples originated in the United States, Italy and Spain.

Measured with immunoSEQ multiplex PCR; TCRdb has only the in-frame clones, and not every one. The data show more than 400,000 clones, with 90% seen just once and 0.55% to 0.75% held by the top ten. This study enrolled people aged about 18 to 100 from approximately 25 US geographic areas. The study counted Cohort 3 donors as recovered given two negative PCRs, clearance, or symptom resolution. CDR1 is SGHRS and CDR2 is YFSETQ in the germline V gene. Trimming took 4 bases from V and 6 from J, leaving 14 bases between them. The CDR3 spans 13 residues. Sequenced sample: PBMCs or T cells enriched from blood (not recorded which). This chain joins TRBV5-1 and TRBJ2-7, with D unresolved. This clonotype originated in a man between 18 and 29 years old who had recovered from COVID-19. CDR3 sequence: CASSTQTGFEQYF. CDR3 sequence (DNA): TGCGCCAGCAGCACCCAGACCGGGTTCGAGCAGTACTTC.